Presented here are 23 T cell receptor beta chains from one specimen sequenced in a study of shared T cell receptors in the human thymus. Profiling relied on immunoSEQ multiplex PCR, and the TCRdb table lists in-frame clones only, not all of them. The table shows hundreds of thousands of clones, with more than 85% occurring only once. The source material was thymocytes. The receptor source for this set is a human donor.

This clone has only one observation. The junction departs from the called germline gene at one end, perhaps through a read error. The chain joins TRBV28 to TRBJ2-5, with D tentatively TRBD1 (6 bases). Germline lookup yields CDR1 MDHEN and CDR2 SYDVKM. CDR3 length: 16 amino acids. The CDR3, as DNA: TGTGCCAGCAGCCACAATCCCGGACAGAGTCAAGAGCCCCAGTACTTC. The encoded protein is CASSHNPGQSQEPQYF.

This clone was seen a single time. The rearrangement uses TRBV11-3 and TRBJ2-2, with no clear D. CDR1 is SGHNT, CDR2 YENEEA, per germline. Trimming removed 5 bases at V and 3 bases at J, with 7 bases between. The CDR3 runs to 13 residues. CDR3 amino acids: CASSPVDTGELFF. CDR3 sequence (DNA): TGTGCCAGCAGCCCAGTTGACACCGGGGAGCTGTTTTTT.

CDR3 in amino acids: CASSQEDELETRGYTF. The CDR3 DNA follows: TGTGCCAGCAGCCAGGAAGATGAGTTAGAGACGCGAGGCTACACCTTC. This chain uses TRBV14 with TRBJ1-2; D gene unclear. V shed 3 bases and J shed 8 bases, with 22 bases lying between them. This CDR3 has 16 amino acids. Germline assignment: CDR1 SGHDN and CDR2 FVKESK.

V gene TRBV5-1 combines with J gene TRBJ2-3, with TRBD2 matching over 8 bases. V shed 5 bases, J shed 4 bases, and the junction held 15 bases outside the gene matches. The CDR3 extends over 17 amino acids. Germline CDR1 reads SGHRS; CDR2 reads YFSETQ. The CDR3 sequence is CASRAWSPSGPPDTQYF. CDR3 sequence (DNA): TGCGCCAGCAGAGCTTGGTCTCCTAGCGGGCCCCCAGATACGCAGTATTTT.

V is TRBV7-9 and J is TRBJ2-1; perhaps TRBD1 as D (6 bases). The germline V gene encodes CDR1 SEHNR and CDR2 FQNEAQ (reference sequence). V lost 1 base and J lost 0, with 10 bases in between. This CDR3 spans 16 amino acids. This chain's CDR3 is CASSLGGTHSYNEQFF. The CDR3 coding sequence is TGTGCCAGCAGCTTAGGTGGGACACACTCCTACAATGAGCAGTTCTTC.

The V call is TRBV6-6, the J call TRBJ1-2, with no clear D. The germline V and J ends were trimmed by 8 bases and 0 bases, with 13 bases remaining between them. CDR3 length equals 14 residues. Germline V gene sequence: CDR1 MNHNY, CDR2 SVGAGI (reference sequence). The DNA for the CDR3 is TGTGCCAGCCGACGACCACACACTAACTATGGCTACACCTTC. Translated, it gives CASRRPHTNYGYTF.

The V call is TRBV28, the J call TRBJ1-5; TRBD1 might be the D (5 bases). CDR3 length: 14 amino acids. The germline V gene encodes CDR1 MDHEN and CDR2 SYDVKM. The V gene lost 6 bases and the J gene lost 6 bases, with 15 bases spanning the gap. CDR3 DNA sequence: TGTGCCAGCAGCCTGCTTGCCCAGGGTCAGCCCCAGCATTTT. It specifies CASSLLAQGQPQHF.

The gene calls are TRBV6-4 and TRBJ1-5; D is unresolved. This CDR3 spans 15 amino acids. The V end lost 6 bases, the J end lost 0 bases, and 12 bases lay between the germline ends. Per the germline V gene, CDR1 is MRHNA and CDR2 is SNTAGT. The CDR3 nucleotides are TGTGCCAGCAGCCATGGGCGGCATAGCAATCAGCCCCAGCATTTT. It specifies CASSHGRHSNQPQHF.

The chain recombines TRBV27 with TRBJ2-5; no clear D gene. Trimming cost V 5 bases and J 2 bases, with 9 bases left between them. Germline loops: CDR1 MNHEY, CDR2 SMNVEV (reference sequence). The CDR3 spans 13 residues. The CDR3 nucleotides read TGTGCCAGCAGTCCGAAGGTTCAAGAGACCCAGTACTTC. Translating it yields CASSPKVQETQYF.

The chain combines TRBV7-4 with TRBJ1-2, with D possibly being TRBD1 (6 bases). The CDR3 length is 13 residues. The germline gives CDR1 SGHVT, CDR2 SQSDAQ. The V end lost 1 base, the J end lost 7 bases, and 10 bases lay between the germline ends. The DNA for the CDR3 is TGTGCCAGCAGCTTAGTCCCCAGGGGTGGCTACACCTTC. Translating it yields CASSLVPRGGYTF.

The rearrangement joins TRBV28 to TRBJ1-1; 7 bases map to TRBD1. Germline lookup yields CDR1 MDHEN and CDR2 SYDVKM. V trimming: 5 bases; J trimming: 4 bases; junction bases outside the gene matches: 7. There are 14 residues in the CDR3. CDR3 in DNA: TGTGCCAGCAGTGGCGGGTACAGGGGCACTGAAGCTTTCTTT. Translating it yields CASSGGYRGTEAFF.

V is TRBV23-1 and J is TRBJ1-5; 8 nucleotides agree with TRBD1. TRBV23-1 is recorded as an ORF, its role being uncertain. With V trimmed by 6 bases and J by 9 bases, 19 bases remained unmatched. The CDR3 length is 17 residues. The CDR3 nucleotides read TGCGCCAGCAGCCTTTCTCCGGGACAGGCCCTCCAAGGGCCCCAGCATTTT. Translating gives CASSLSPGQALQGPQHF.

V gene TRBV7-2 combines with J gene TRBJ2-1; TRBD2 agrees at 8 bases. Per the germline V gene, CDR1 is SGHTA and CDR2 is FQGNSA. Trimming cost V 5 bases and J 7 bases; bases outside gene matches: 10. The CDR3 extends over 15 amino acids. CDR3 sequence reads: CASSATRGRRNEQFF. CDR3 bases: TGTGCCAGCAGCGCTACTCGCGGGAGGAGAAATGAGCAGTTCTTC.

The CDR3 loop reads CASSPPSGVNTGELFF. CDR3 nucleotide sequence: TGTGCCAGCTCACCGCCTAGCGGGGTAAACACCGGGGAGCTGTTTTTT. The chain uses TRBV18 and TRBJ2-2; TRBD2 agrees at 9 bases. Trimming took 3 bases from V and 2 from J; bases not matched to a gene: 4. This CDR3 contains 16 residues. The V gene's germline CDR1 is KGHSH and CDR2 LQKENI.

V is TRBV27 and J is TRBJ2-7; TRBD1 is a possible D gene (5 bases). The CDR3 sequence is 15 residues long. The germline gives CDR1 MNHEY, CDR2 SMNVEV (reference sequence). V gave up 3 bases and J gave up 1 base, with 13 bases separating them. This CDR3 reads CASSFRGAWSYEQYF. In DNA, the CDR3 is TGTGCCAGCAGTTTTAGGGGCGCCTGGTCCTACGAGCAGTACTTC.

The chain has TRBV27 and TRBJ2-2; 10 nucleotides line up with TRBD1. This CDR3 contains 16 residues. V was pared by 5 bases and J by 5 bases, with 8 bases of the junction left unmatched. Germline V CDR1 and CDR2: MNHEY, SMNVEV (reference sequence). The CDR3 sequence is CASSQGTGVTTGELFF. CDR3 in DNA: TGTGCCAGCAGTCAAGGGACAGGGGTTACGACCGGGGAGCTGTTTTTT.

V is TRBV30 and J is TRBJ2-1; D perhaps matches TRBD1 (5 bases). The CDR3 loop spans 11 amino acids. Germline loops: CDR1 GTSNPN, CDR2 SVGIG (reference sequence). Trimming shortened V by 5 bases and J by 6 bases, and 8 bases separated the two germline ends. This CDR3 reads CAWQGFNEQFF. The CDR3 coding sequence is TGTGCCTGGCAGGGATTCAATGAGCAGTTCTTC.

The chain links TRBV7-3 to TRBJ2-1, with D possibly called TRBD1 or TRBD2 (5 bases each). Germline CDR1 is SGHTA and CDR2 is FQGTGA. With 5 bases removed from V and 5 bases from J, the gap between germline ends came to 19 bases. CDR3 length: 16 amino acids. In DNA, the CDR3 is TGTGCCAGCAGCGCATTCCCGGGACCCCGAAACAATGAGCAGTTCTTC. Its translation: CASSAFPGPRNNEQFF.

The V call is TRBV27, the J call TRBJ1-4; 8 nucleotides match TRBD1. The junction had 4 bases not matched to a gene; V was cut back by 4 bases and J by 3 bases. The CDR3 length is 15 residues. Germline V gives CDR1 MNHEY, CDR2 SMNVEV (reference sequence). The CDR3 DNA reads as TGTGCCAGCAGTTCAGGGGGCTGGTCTAATGAAAAACTGTTTTTT. Protein sequence: CASSSGGWSNEKLFF.

The rearrangement uses TRBV28 and TRBJ1-5; a weak D match, TRBD1 (6 bases). The CDR3 contains 15 residues. V lost 3 bases, J lost 3 bases, and 12 bases lay in between. The germline CDR1 and CDR2 sequences are MDHEN and SYDVKM. As DNA, the CDR3 is TGTGCCAGCAGTTTTTGGACAGACCACAATCAGCCCCAGCATTTT. Translating it yields CASSFWTDHNQPQHF. The full variable domain, in which reference TRBV28 and TRBJ1-5 provide the parts outside the CDR3, is DVKVTQSSRYLVKRTGEKVFLECVQDMDHENMFWYRQDPGLGLRLIYFSYDVKMKEKGDIPEGYSVSREKKERFSLILESASTNQTSMYLCASSFWTDHNQPQHFGDGTRLSIL.

The rearrangement links TRBV6-5 to TRBJ2-7; 7 nucleotides match TRBD1. The V and J ends lost 2 bases and 3 bases, in that order; junction bases with no gene match: 10. Germline V CDR1 and CDR2: MNHEY, SVGAGI. The CDR3 spans 16 residues. CDR3 DNA sequence: TGTGCCAGCAGTTACCCGGGGCCGACAGGGAACTACGAGCAGTACTTC. Its protein is CASSYPGPTGNYEQYF.

The CDR3 nucleotides are TGCGCCAGCAGCTGGATGAGCGGACCCAAGGGGGAGACCCAGTACTTC. Translating it yields CASSWMSGPKGETQYF. V is TRBV5-1 and J is TRBJ2-5, with D possibly being TRBD1 or TRBD2 (5 bases each). The CDR3 sequence is 16 residues long. The germline V gene encodes CDR1 SGHRS and CDR2 YFSETQ. The V end lost 3 bases, the J end lost 5 bases, and 20 bases lay between the germline ends.

V and J are TRBV6-5 and TRBJ2-3; a possible D gene is TRBD1 (6 bases). CDR1 is MNHEY and CDR2 is SVGAGI in the germline V gene. Between the trimmed V and J ends, which lost 8 bases and 2 bases, there was a span of 8 bases. The CDR3 totals 12 residues. The CDR3 spells CASGQHTDTQYF. Here the CDR3 DNA reads TGTGCCAGCGGACAGCACACAGATACGCAGTATTTT.